Following are 14 T cell receptor beta chains from one sample sequenced in a study of CD8 T cells in ankylosing spondylitis. TCRdb re-analysed the 5' RACE reads in MiXCR, keeping a single row per CDR3 protein. The sample lists 200,000 to 300,000 distinct CDR3 sequences, 7.5% to 9.5% occurring once. Sequenced: blood, either unsorted or a sorted T cell fraction (not recorded which). These receptors were taken from a female donor with ankylosing spondylitis or in good health (not recorded which).

This clonotype came up many times. The CDR3 coding sequence is TGTGCCAGCAGTTTAGAACCGGGACAGAGCTACGAGCAGTACTTC. It encodes CASSLEPGQSYEQYF. The chain has TRBV27 and TRBJ2-7; TRBD1 agrees at 7 bases. CDR3 length: 15 amino acids. The V gene end was trimmed by 2 bases and the J gene end by 3 bases; junction bases not matched to a gene: 7. The germline gives CDR1 MNHEY, CDR2 SMNVEV (reference sequence).

This clonotype appeared a few times. The chain combines TRBV7-2 with TRBJ2-1, with D tentatively TRBD1 or TRBD2 (5 bases each). Per the germline V gene, CDR1 is SGHTA and CDR2 is FQGNSA. CDR3 length: 15 amino acids. Trimming removed 7 bases at V and 3 bases at J, with 16 bases between. In DNA form, the CDR3 reads TGTGCCAGCACGAGCCGCCGGGGCTACTACAATGAGCAGTTCTTC. Translating gives CASTSRRGYYNEQFF.

This clonotype was observed many times. V is TRBV29-1 and J is TRBJ2-1; 9 bases fit TRBD2. In germline, CDR1 is SQVTM, CDR2 ANQGSEA. The CDR3 has 14 residues. V was clipped by 3 bases and J by 2 bases; unmatched bases: 2. The CDR3 spells CSVDLAGAYNEQFF. CDR3 bases: TGCAGCGTTGATTTAGCGGGGGCCTACAATGAGCAGTTCTTC.

This clonotype has a count of ten or more. J is TRBJ2-3 and V is TRBV7-9; TRBD1 agrees at 10 bases. Germline assignment: CDR1 SEHNR and CDR2 FQNEAQ (reference sequence). The CDR3 loop spans 15 amino acids. Trimming took 4 bases from V and 4 from J; bases not matched to a gene: 5. In DNA form, the CDR3 reads TGTGCCAGCAGCTCGGACAGGGGGAGTCCAGATACGCAGTATTTT. Translation gives CASSSDRGSPDTQYF.

This clonotype was seen repeatedly, ten times or more. The V and J genes are TRBV6-2 or TRBV6-3 and TRBJ2-6, with 9 bases identical to TRBD1. Germline values: CDR1 MNHEY, CDR2 SVGEGT. V lost 5 bases and J lost 2; bases outside the gene matches: 10. This CDR3 region has 18 residues. The CDR3 coding sequence is TGTGCCAGCAGTGCCCCGACAGGGGGTCCAGCTGGGGCCAACGTCCTGACTTTC. As protein: CASSAPTGGPAGANVLTF.

This clonotype was recorded at least ten times. The chain links TRBV30 to TRBJ2-1; D not resolved. Germline CDR1 and CDR2: GTSNPN and SVGIG (reference sequence). Trimming pared 0 bases from V and 6 bases from J, leaving 6 bases between. CDR3 length: 12 amino acids. The CDR3 loop is CAWSVFSNEQFF. DNA for the CDR3: TGTGCCTGGAGTGTATTCAGCAATGAGCAGTTCTTC.

Only a few counts were recorded for this clonotype. V is TRBV6-1 and J is TRBJ2-4, with 8 positions matching TRBD1. The CDR3 covers 14 residues. The V and J ends lost 6 bases and 7 bases, in that order; junction bases with no gene match: 8. Germline-derived CDR1 and CDR2 are MNHNS and SASEGT. The CDR3 here is CASSSPGGANIQYF. CDR3 in DNA: TGTGCCAGCAGCTCCCCAGGGGGCGCCAACATTCAGTACTTC.

This clonotype was recorded at least ten times. J is TRBJ2-2 and V is TRBV7-6; D gene ambiguous. This CDR3 is 14 amino acids long. Trimming pared 1 base from V and 8 bases from J, leaving 11 bases between. Germline values: CDR1 SGHVS, CDR2 FNYEAQ. The CDR3 coding sequence is TGTGCCAGCAGCTTAGGAAGGCCCCGAGGGGAGCTGTTTTTT. Amino acid sequence: CASSLGRPRGELFF.

This clonotype occurred a few times. V gene TRBV7-2 combines with J gene TRBJ1-1; D is ambiguous. The germline gives CDR1 SGHTA, CDR2 FQGNSA. The CDR3 is 15 residues long. V was shortened by 6 bases and J by 7 bases, with 21 bases between the two germline ends. CDR3 nucleotide sequence: TGTGCCAGCAGTATTCGCCGTGGGGTGGGCAGTGAAGCTTTCTTT. This gives the protein CASSIRRGVGSEAFF.

Many counts were recorded for this clonotype. V is TRBV6-1 and J is TRBJ2-7; unclear D gene. This CDR3 region has 13 residues. With 5 bases removed from V and 3 bases from J, the gap between germline ends came to 11 bases. CDR1 and CDR2 from the germline V gene are MNHNS and SASEGT. The chain's CDR3 is CASSPRLLYEQYF. As DNA, the CDR3 is TGTGCCAGCAGTCCCAGACTTCTCTACGAGCAGTACTTC.

Of note for this clonotype: The final CDR3 position lacks the conserved phenylalanine or tryptophan, pointing to a likely read error. It is unclear where the CDR3 begins or ends on the DNA, so no DNA is shown, and the CDR3 is as TCRdb lists it. V usage is TRBV14 and J usage is TRBJ2-7. Germline V gives CDR1 SGHDN, CDR2 FVKESK. The CDR3 region is 9 residues in length, termini included. CDR3: CASSPHVNS.

This clonotype has a count of ten or more. This rearrangement joins TRBV24-1 to TRBJ1-4; 11 bases match TRBD1. Trimming at V came to 10 bases and at J to 8 bases, leaving 8 bases not matched to a gene. In germline, CDR1 is KGHDR, CDR2 SFDVKD. This CDR3 is built from 14 residues. The CDR3 here is CATASGQGEEKLFF. The CDR3 DNA follows: TGTGCCACGGCCTCGGGACAGGGGGAAGAAAAACTGTTTTTT.

The chain links TRBV5-1 to TRBJ2-7; 9 bases map to TRBD1. In germline, CDR1 is SGHRS, CDR2 YFSETQ. Unmatched junction bases numbered 6, after V lost 1 base and J lost 4 bases. The CDR3 runs to 15 residues. Here the CDR3 DNA reads TGCGCCAGCAGCTTGATGGGACAGGGAGGGTACGAGCAGTACTTC. Translation gives CASSLMGQGGYEQYF.

This clonotype was observed many times. The CDR3 sequence: CSVLQGQPLNNEQFF. The CDR3 DNA reads as TGCAGCGTTTTACAGGGCCAGCCTCTCAACAATGAGCAGTTCTTC. This rearrangement joins TRBV29-1 to TRBJ2-1, with D possibly TRBD1 on 6 matching bases. The V gene's germline CDR1 is SQVTM and CDR2 ANQGSEA. V was trimmed by 5 bases and J by 5 bases, leaving 19 bases between them. This CDR3 is 15 amino acids long.